These 11 T cell receptor beta chains originate from one sample sequenced in a study of metastatic and nonmetastatic thyroid tumors. Ahead of thyroid surgery, no patient had received treatment of any kind. TCRdb re-clonotyped the PCR reads through MiXCR. The sample lists about 21,000 clones, approximately 32% occurring once. Sequenced: adjacent normal tissue. The receptors here all came from a female donor with papillary thyroid cancer or a benign thyroid nodule (not recorded which). Some clones in this sample may be carry-over from other donors' samples.

In its sample, this clone was seen a few times. CDR3 DNA sequence: TGTGCCAGCAGGACTAGCGGTTACGAGCAGTACTTC. Its protein is CASRTSGYEQYF. The chain uses TRBV6-2 or TRBV6-3 and TRBJ2-7; 9 bases match TRBD2. Germline CDR1 MNHEY, CDR2 SVGEGT. The CDR3 sequence is 12 residues long. V dropped 6 bases and J dropped 4; count of bases not matched to a gene: 1.

This clone was picked up a small number of times. The chain joins TRBV6-1 to TRBJ2-1; a possible D gene is TRBD2 (6 bases). V lost 1 base to trimming and J lost 8 bases, with 12 bases between them. CDR1 and CDR2 (germline): MNHNS, SASEGT. CDR3 length equals 14 residues. The CDR3 DNA sequence: TGTGCCAGCAGTGAAGGCGGGGAGGCAGATGAGCAGTTCTTC. It encodes CASSEGGEADEQFF.

This clone ranks as medium-sized. V and J are TRBV30 and TRBJ1-2; 7 nucleotides align to TRBD1. Germline loops: CDR1 GTSNPN, CDR2 SVGIG (reference sequence). V lost 4 bases and J lost 8; bases outside the gene matches: 10. The CDR3 has 13 residues. CDR3 protein: CAWTGQGVRGYTF. CDR3 nucleotides: TGTGCCTGGACGGGGCAGGGGGTAAGGGGCTACACCTTC. Variable domain in full (rest from reference TRBV30 and TRBJ1-2): SQTIHQWPATLVQPVGSPLSLECTVEGTSNPNLYWYRQAAGRGLQLLFYSVGIGQISSEVPQNLSASRPQDRQFILSSKKLLLSDSGFYLCAWTGQGVRGYTFGSGTRLTVV.

By share of the sample, this clone is medium-sized. The J gene is TRBJ2-1, the V gene TRBV12-3 or TRBV12-4; TRBD1 aligns across 8 bases. The CDR3 sequence is 16 residues long. Trimming removed 3 bases from V and 6 bases from J; junction bases left unmatched: 10. CDR3 sequence: CASSLEPGGRGNEQFF. The DNA of the CDR3 is TGTGCCAGCAGTTTGGAGCCAGGGGGCCGGGGCAATGAGCAGTTCTTC.

V usage is TRBV6-2 or TRBV6-3 and J usage is TRBJ1-1, with a weak D call TRBD1 (5 bases). The V end lost 6 bases, the J end lost 2 bases, and 10 bases lay between the germline ends. The CDR3 is 13 amino acids. Germline V gene sequence: CDR1 MNHEY, CDR2 SVGEGT. In nucleotides, the CDR3 is TGTGCCAGCAGGCGGGACGGTAACACTGAAGCTTTCTTT. The encoded protein is CASRRDGNTEAFF.

In its sample, this clone was seen many times. This chain connects TRBV28 to TRBJ2-7, with D perhaps TRBD1 (5 bases). This CDR3 spans 13 amino acids. V was clipped by 0 bases and J by 3 bases, with 6 bases between them. The V gene's germline CDR1 is MDHEN and CDR2 SYDVKM. The CDR3 region is CASSLWDNYEQYF. The DNA for the CDR3 is TGTGCCAGCAGTTTATGGGACAACTACGAGCAGTACTTC.

This chain uses TRBV6-1 with TRBJ2-5; D remains ambiguous. The germline CDR1 and CDR2 sequences are MNHNS and SASEGT. The CDR3 covers 14 residues. V lost 1 base to trimming and J lost 1 base, with 7 bases between them. The CDR3 DNA sequence: TGTGCCAGCAGTGAAGTTCTTTTCCAAGAGACCCAGTACTTC. Protein: CASSEVLFQETQYF.

In its sample, this clone was seen a few times. This chain joins TRBV27 and TRBJ1-6; 7 nucleotides align to TRBD1. The CDR3 runs 16 residues. The V and J ends lost 3 bases and 6 bases, in that order; junction bases with no gene match: 8. Looked up from germline, CDR1 is MNHEY and CDR2 is SMNVEV (reference sequence). As DNA, the CDR3 is TGTGCCAGCAGTTTTACACAGGGGTTGGGTAATTCACCCCTCCACTTT. Translating it yields CASSFTQGLGNSPLHF.

This chain links TRBV29-1 with TRBJ1-2, with D tentatively TRBD1 (5 bases). Per germline, CDR1 SQVTM and CDR2 ANQGSEA. The V and J ends lost 4 bases and 4 bases respectively, with 10 bases between them. The CDR3 runs 12 residues. CDR3 in amino acids: CSVGEGTYGYTF. CDR3 bases: TGCAGCGTTGGAGAGGGGACCTATGGCTACACCTTC.

Here the CDR3 reads CASSPSWVSDTQYF. CDR3 nucleotides: TGTGCCAGCAGCCCCAGCTGGGTTTCAGATACGCAGTATTTT. This rearrangement joins TRBV9 to TRBJ2-3; no firm D call. Looked up from germline, CDR1 is SGDLS and CDR2 is YYNGEE. CDR3 size: 14 residues. The V gene lost 4 bases and the J gene lost 4 bases, with 13 bases spanning the gap.

By proportion, this clone is medium-sized. The CDR3 DNA sequence: TGTGCCAGCACCAGTGGCTCACCCCTCCACTTT. It yields the protein CASTSGSPLHF. The chain combines TRBV6-1 with TRBJ1-6; D not certain. Trimming left V 7 bases short and J 10 bases short, with 8 bases between. Germline assignment: CDR1 MNHNS and CDR2 SASEGT. CDR3 length: 11 amino acids.